This T cell receptor (beta chain) is from a study of human T cells and chemical hapten exposure. Trimming pared 0 bases from V and 2 bases from J, leaving 11 bases between. The CDR3 is 15 residues long. CDR1 LGHNA and CDR2 YSLEER come from the germline V gene. Many counts were recorded for this clonotype. Regarding time point: patch test 1, 2 weeks after DPC sensitization. Sample treatment: therapeutic diphenylcyclopropenone sensitization with weekly scalp DPC. TCRdb itself ran the RACE reads through MiXCR, one entry per CDR3 protein. This table has tens of thousands of distinct CDR3 sequences, 9.8% appearing once.

The chain uses TRBV4-3 and TRBJ2-7; D may correspond to TRBD1 or TRBD2 (5 bases each). This sequence was found in a woman in her thirties or forties with alopecia areata. Some clones in this sample may be carry-over from other donors' samples. Sequences were derived from whole blood, sampled in connection with sensitization to the hapten diphenylcyclopropenone (DPC). The CDR3 nucleotides are TGCGCCAGCAGCCAAGAAACGGGGCAGACCTACGAGCAGTACTTC. It yields the protein CASSQETGQTYEQYF.